Presented here are 7 T cell receptor beta chains from one specimen sequenced in a study of blood T cell repertoires in COVID-19 (dated by TCRdb to between 2020 and 2021). To prepare the library, the immunoSEQ multiplex PCR assay was applied. In TCRdb, the immuneACCESS table is reduced to in-frame sequences with V and J assigned. These tables do not hold every clone; where another copy was compared, an unresolved V gene accounts for under half, and the others remain unexplained. This sample gives fewer than 200,000 clones in total; 80% to 90% of them show up just once. The leading ten clones occupy approximately 2% of the sample. What was sequenced was peripheral blood. The source is a man aged 18 to 29 who had recovered from COVID-19.

CDR3: CASSLLGQGYGYTF. The DNA of the CDR3 is TGTGCCAGCAGCTTATTAGGGCAGGGGTATGGCTACACCTTC. The chain carries TRBV11-2 and TRBJ1-2; possibly TRBD1 for D (6 bases). The germline V gene has CDR1 SGHAT and CDR2 FQNNGV. V was trimmed by 2 bases and J by 5 bases, leaving 12 bases between them. The CDR3 is made up of 14 amino acids.

V usage is TRBV6-6 and J usage is TRBJ2-2; the match to TRBD2 covers 7 bases. The CDR3 contains 16 residues. Looked up from germline, CDR1 is MNHNY and CDR2 is SVGAGI (reference sequence). V lost 7 bases and J lost 5; bases outside the gene matches: 13. The CDR3 coding sequence is TGTGCCAGCAATACCCCGGGAGGCCCGCTGACCGGGGAGCTGTTTTTT. This codes for CASNTPGGPLTGELFF.

This chain uses TRBV27 with TRBJ2-7; tentatively, D is TRBD2 (6 bases). Trimming removed 4 bases at V and 0 bases at J, with 7 bases between. Germline V CDR1 and CDR2: MNHEY, SMNVEV (reference sequence). There are 13 residues in the CDR3. CDR3 loop: CASSSGSSYEQYF. The DNA of the CDR3 is TGTGCCAGCAGTTCCGGGAGCTCCTACGAGCAGTACTTC.

This clone was detected a few times. The V call is TRBV5-1, the J call TRBJ1-1; 8 bases match TRBD1. This CDR3 spans 14 amino acids. Germline lookup yields CDR1 SGHRS and CDR2 YFSETQ. With 2 bases clipped from V and 1 base from J, the junction kept 1 base outside the gene matches. The CDR3 loop reads CASSLQGGNTEAFF. Written as DNA, the CDR3 is TGCGCCAGCAGCTTACAGGGGGGGAACACTGAAGCTTTCTTT.

The rearrangement uses TRBV13 and TRBJ2-5, with a weak D call TRBD2 (6 bases). Trimming took 5 bases from V and 5 from J, leaving 18 bases between them. CDR3 length: 15 amino acids. Germline CDR1 and CDR2: PRHDT and FYEKMQ (reference sequence). CDR3 sequence (DNA): TGTGCCAGCAGCGCTAAGGGTGGAGGGGCCGAGACCCAGTACTTC. It translates to CASSAKGGGAETQYF.

V gene TRBV5-1 combines with J gene TRBJ2-3, with 10 bases matching TRBD1. Germline CDR1 reads SGHRS; CDR2 reads YFSETQ. CDR3 length: 16 residues. J lost 1 base, V lost 4 bases, and 6 bases had no gene match. In DNA form, the CDR3 reads TGCGCCAGCAGCCGGGACAGGGGTGGAGGCACAGATACGCAGTATTTT. It translates to CASSRDRGGGTDTQYF.

On this clone: This CDR3 is also generated by other DNA sequences in the sample. J is TRBJ2-7 and V is TRBV5-1; 10 bases align to TRBD2. Germline assignment: CDR1 SGHRS and CDR2 YFSETQ. With 2 bases clipped from V and 1 base from J, the junction kept 0 bases outside the gene matches. The CDR3 has 14 residues. The chain's CDR3 is CASSLAGGSYEQYF. The DNA of the CDR3 is TGCGCCAGCAGCTTAGCGGGAGGGTCCTACGAGCAGTACTTC. Full variable domain (rest looked up from reference TRBV5-1 and TRBJ2-7): KAGVTQTPRYLIKTRGQQVTLSCSPISGHRSVSWYQQTPGQGLQFLFEYFSETQRNKGNFPGRFSGRQFSNSRSEMNVSTLELGDSALYLCASSLAGGSYEQYFGPGTRLTVT.